This is a list of T cell receptor beta chains from one sample in a study of T cell changes during pregnancy in multiple sclerosis. Assay used: immunoSEQ multiplex PCR; TCRdb lists only in-frame clones, some missing. In the table there are roughly 42,000 clones, 70% to 90% of which are singletons. The sample in question was CD4+ T cells from peripheral blood mononuclear cells, obtained in the first trimester of pregnancy. These receptors were obtained from a female donor with multiple sclerosis, enrolled in a pregnancy study. CDR3s include the opening cysteine and the closing phenylalanine or tryptophan. The D gene is left open where the match is weak. The listing skips clone size in some rows; elsewhere it reads once, few, many or a size class.

>NA|TRBJ2-7|NA|TRBV20-1
TGCAGTGCTAGACTAGCCTACGAGCAGTACTTC
CSARLAYEQYF
>TRBD1|TRBJ1-4|NA|TRBV5-1
TGCGCCAGCAGCACCCGACAGGGGGGCGAAAAACTGTTTTTT
CASSTRQGGEKLFF
>TRBD1|TRBJ2-7|NA|TRBV28
TGTGCCAGCAGGGGCTACAGGGGGAAGTCCTACGAGCAGTACTTC
CASRGYRGKSYEQYF
>TRBD2|TRBJ2-7|NA|TRBV5-1
TGCGCCAGCAGCTTGGAGGCAGCGGGAGGGCCGGGTTCCGAGCAGTACTTC
CASSLEAAGGPGSEQYF
>NA|TRBJ1-2|once|TRBV4-1
TGCGCCAGCAGCCGCGGTAATAGGAGGGTCTCCAATGGCTACACCTTC
CASSRGNRRVSNGYTF
>TRBD2|TRBJ2-1|NA|TRBV7-8
TGTGCCAGCAGCCAAAATAGCGGGAGCGGTGGGGGTGAGCAGTTCTTC
CASSQNSGSGGGEQFF
>NA|TRBJ2-2|NA|TRBV5-1
TGCGCCAGCAGCTTGGTCCAGGGGTACACCGGGGAGCTGTTTTTT
CASSLVQGYTGELFF
>TRBD1|TRBJ2-4|NA|TRBV7-9
TGTGCCAGCAGCTCCGACAGGGAGTTAGCCAAAAACATTCAGTACTTC
CASSSDRELAKNIQYF
>NA|TRBJ1-3|NA|TRBV30
TGTGCCTTCGGGGATGATAGGTCTGGAAACACCATATATTTT
CAFGDDRSGNTIYF
>NA|TRBJ2-7|NA|TRBV5-8
TGTGCCAGCAGCTTCGGGGGGCGGAACGAGCAGTACTTC
CASSFGGRNEQYF
>NA|TRBJ1-1|NA|TRBV18
TGTGCCAGCTCTCCACCCGGAGTCCGGAACACTGAAGCTTTCTTT
CASSPPGVRNTEAFF
>NA|TRBJ1-2|NA|TRBV2
TGTGCCAGCAGGGCCCCCCTACAGGGATGGTCGGGCTACACCTTC
CASRAPLQGWSGYTF
>TRBD2|TRBJ2-1|NA|TRBV11-2
TGTGCCAGCAGCTCTAGCGGGAGTTGGCAGTTCTTC
CASSSSGSWQFF
>NA|TRBJ2-7|NA|TRBV11-2
TGTGCCAGCAGGATTCAGGGGAACGACGAGCAGTACTTC
CASRIQGNDEQYF
>TRBD2|TRBJ2-3|NA|TRBV28
TGTGCCAGCAGCCGTAGCGGGAGTTTCACAGATACGCAGTATTTT
CASSRSGSFTDTQYF
>NA|TRBJ1-3|NA|TRBV7-9
TGTGCCAGCAGCTTAGCGCTCGGAGGCTCTGGAAACACCATATATTTT
CASSLALGGSGNTIYF
>NA|TRBJ2-4|NA|TRBV30
TGTGCACACGGGAGAAACATTCAGTACTTC
CAHGRNIQYF
>NA|TRBJ2-7|NA|TRBV27
TGTGCCAGCAGTTTATCGTACTCGGGTGCCTACGAGCAGTACTTC
CASSLSYSGAYEQYF
>NA|TRBJ2-7|NA|TRBV28
TGTGCCAGCAGCCCTACGTTAGCGGCATCCTACGAGCAGTACTTC
CASSPTLAASYEQYF
>NA|TRBJ2-5|NA|TRBV30
TGTGCCTGGACCGACAAAGAGACCCAGTACTTC
CAWTDKETQYF
>TRBD2|TRBJ2-3|NA|TRBV4-3
TGCGCCAGCAGCCAAGGACGGACGCTAGCGGTAACAGATACGCAGTATTTT
CASSQGRTLAVTDTQYF
>NA|TRBJ2-7|once|TRBV6-1
TGTGCCAGCAGTGAGAGGAACAGGGCCGGAGAGCAGTACTTC
CASSERNRAGEQYF
>NA|TRBJ2-1|NA|TRBV21-1
TGTGCCAGCAGACTCCGGGACAGCTCCTACAATGAGCAGTTCTTC
CASRLRDSSYNEQFF
>NA|TRBJ1-2|NA|TRBV21-1
TGTGCCAGCAGCAAAGGGACAGGGTCACCCTTACGTACTAACTATGGCTACACCTTC
CASSKGTGSPLRTNYGYTF
>TRBD1|TRBJ2-7|NA|TRBV27
TGTGCCAGCAGATGGACAGGGTCCTACGAGCAGTACTTC
CASRWTGSYEQYF
>TRBD2|TRBJ2-1|NA|TRBV10-3
TGTGCCATCAGTGATCCTGGACTAGCGGGGTACAATGAGCAGTTCTTC
CAISDPGLAGYNEQFF
>NA|TRBJ1-2|NA|TRBV19
TGTGCCAGTAGTATCGGACAGAACTCCTATGGCTACACCTTC
CASSIGQNSYGYTF
>NA|TRBJ2-7|NA|TRBV18
TGTGCCAGCTCACCACAGGGAGGAGACTACGAGCAGTACTTC
CASSPQGGDYEQYF
>TRBD1|TRBJ1-5|NA|TRBV11-2
TGTGCCAGCAGTCCCGGGACAGGGTTTTTTCCGCAGCCCCAGCATTTT
CASSPGTGFFPQPQHF
>TRBD1|TRBJ2-5|NA|TRBV9
TGTGCCAGCAGCGCTGGGACAGCGACCCAAGAGACCCAGTACTTC
CASSAGTATQETQYF
>NA|TRBJ1-1|NA|TRBV7-9
TGTGCCAGCAGCCCTCGAGCCCCACCTAACACTGAAGCTTTCTTT
CASSPRAPPNTEAFF
>NA|TRBJ1-2|NA|TRBV6-5
TGTGCCAGCAGCTCCGCGGGGCTCGCTGGCTACACCTTC
CASSSAGLAGYTF
>NA|TRBJ1-5|NA|TRBV6-1
TGTGCCAGCAGTGGGCAACACAGGGCGGGCCAGCCCCAGCATTTT
CASSGQHRAGQPQHF
>NA|TRBJ1-1|NA|TRBV5-6
TGTGCCAGCAGCTTCGGTATTGTGGACACTGAAGCTTTCTTT
CASSFGIVDTEAFF
>TRBD1|TRBJ1-2|NA|TRBV15
TGTGCCACCAGCAGGCGGACAGGTCATAACTATGGCTACACCTTC
CATSRRTGHNYGYTF
>TRBD2|TRBJ2-1|NA|TRBV6-1
TGTGCCAGCAGTGATAGCGGGATCCGGAATGAGCAGTTCTTC
CASSDSGIRNEQFF
>TRBD2|TRBJ2-7|NA|TRBV7-2
TGTGCCAGCAGCTCACCGGGACTAGCTAAGTACGAGCAGTACTTC
CASSSPGLAKYEQYF
>NA|TRBJ2-6|NA|TRBV5-1
TGCGCCAGCAGCCTTGGGAGCTCTGGGGCCAACGTCCTGACTTTC
CASSLGSSGANVLTF
>TRBD1|TRBJ2-7|NA|TRBV28
TGTGCCAGCAGTTTACCCGGGACAGGGGTACCCGAGCAGTACTTC
CASSLPGTGVPEQYF